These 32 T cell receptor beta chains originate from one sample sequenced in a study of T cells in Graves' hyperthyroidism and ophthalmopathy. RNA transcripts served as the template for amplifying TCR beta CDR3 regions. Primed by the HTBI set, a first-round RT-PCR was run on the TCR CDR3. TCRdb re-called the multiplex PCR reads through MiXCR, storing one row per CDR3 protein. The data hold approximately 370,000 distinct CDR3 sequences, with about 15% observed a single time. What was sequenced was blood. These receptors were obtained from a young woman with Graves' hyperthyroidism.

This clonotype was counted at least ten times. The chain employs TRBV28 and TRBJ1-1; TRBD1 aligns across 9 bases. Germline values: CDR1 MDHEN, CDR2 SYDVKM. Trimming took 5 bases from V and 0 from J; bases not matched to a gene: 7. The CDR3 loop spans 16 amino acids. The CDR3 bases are TGTGCCAGCAGTCCCGGGACAGGGTCCATGAACACTGAAGCTTTCTTT. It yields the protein CASSPGTGSMNTEAFF.

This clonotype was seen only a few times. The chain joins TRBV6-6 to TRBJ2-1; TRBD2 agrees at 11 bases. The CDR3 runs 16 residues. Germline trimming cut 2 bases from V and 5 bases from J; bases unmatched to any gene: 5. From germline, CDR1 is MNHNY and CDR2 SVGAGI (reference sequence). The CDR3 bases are TGTGCCAGCAGTTACGGGGGGGGACTAGCGGACAATGAGCAGTTCTTC. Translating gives CASSYGGGLADNEQFF.

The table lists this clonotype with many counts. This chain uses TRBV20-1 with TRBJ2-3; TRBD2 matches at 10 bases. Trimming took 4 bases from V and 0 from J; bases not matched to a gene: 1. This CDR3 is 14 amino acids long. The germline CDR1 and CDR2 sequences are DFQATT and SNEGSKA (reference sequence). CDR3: CSAILAGSTDTQYF. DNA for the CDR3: TGCAGTGCTATACTAGCGGGGAGCACAGATACGCAGTATTTT.

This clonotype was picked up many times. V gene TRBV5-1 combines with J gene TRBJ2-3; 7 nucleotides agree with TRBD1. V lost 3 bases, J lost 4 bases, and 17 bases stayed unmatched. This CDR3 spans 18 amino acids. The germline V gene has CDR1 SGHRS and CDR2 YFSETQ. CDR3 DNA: TGCGCCAGCAGCTATAAACCCGCGACAGGGAGTGGCGCAGATACGCAGTATTTT. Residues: CASSYKPATGSGADTQYF.

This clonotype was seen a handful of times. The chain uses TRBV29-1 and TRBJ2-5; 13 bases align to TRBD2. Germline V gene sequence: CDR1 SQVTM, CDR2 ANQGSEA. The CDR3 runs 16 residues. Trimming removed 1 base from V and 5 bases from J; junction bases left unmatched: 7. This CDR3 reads CSVEVPGLAGEETQYF. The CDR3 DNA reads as TGCAGCGTTGAAGTGCCCGGACTAGCGGGAGAGGAGACCCAGTACTTC.

CDR3: CASSLPPGQGDEKLFF. DNA for the CDR3: TGTGCCAGCAGCTTGCCGCCGGGACAGGGGGATGAAAAACTGTTTTTT. The V gene is TRBV5-5, the J gene TRBJ1-4; 11 bases are shared with TRBD1. V lost 1 base, J lost 6 bases, and 5 bases stayed unmatched. CDR3 size: 16 residues. Germline CDR1 SGHKS, CDR2 YYEKEE (reference sequence).

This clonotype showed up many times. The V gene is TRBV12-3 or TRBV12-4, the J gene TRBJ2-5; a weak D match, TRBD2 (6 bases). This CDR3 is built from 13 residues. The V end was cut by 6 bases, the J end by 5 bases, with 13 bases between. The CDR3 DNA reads TGTGCCAGCAGCACCGGGAGACGGGAGACCCAGTACTTC. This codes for CASSTGRRETQYF.

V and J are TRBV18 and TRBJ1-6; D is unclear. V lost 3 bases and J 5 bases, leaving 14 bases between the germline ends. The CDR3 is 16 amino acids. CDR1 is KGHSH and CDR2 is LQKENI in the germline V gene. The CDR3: CASSPRTPEDNSPLHF. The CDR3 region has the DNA TGTGCCAGCTCACCTCGGACGCCCGAAGATAATTCACCCCTCCACTTT.

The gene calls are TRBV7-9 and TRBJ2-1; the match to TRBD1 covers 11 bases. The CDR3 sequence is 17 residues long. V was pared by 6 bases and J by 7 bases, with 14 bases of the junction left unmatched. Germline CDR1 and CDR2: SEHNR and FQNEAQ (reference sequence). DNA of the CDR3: TGTGCCAGCAGTCAAACCCCTCCCGGGACAGGGGGTAATGAGCAGTTCTTC. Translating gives CASSQTPPGTGGNEQFF.

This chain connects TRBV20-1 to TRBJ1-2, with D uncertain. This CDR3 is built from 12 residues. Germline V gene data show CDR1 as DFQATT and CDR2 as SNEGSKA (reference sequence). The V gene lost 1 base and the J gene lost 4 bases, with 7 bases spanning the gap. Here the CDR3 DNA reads TGCAGTGCTAGAGCAACTACCTATGGCTACACCTTC. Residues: CSARATTYGYTF.

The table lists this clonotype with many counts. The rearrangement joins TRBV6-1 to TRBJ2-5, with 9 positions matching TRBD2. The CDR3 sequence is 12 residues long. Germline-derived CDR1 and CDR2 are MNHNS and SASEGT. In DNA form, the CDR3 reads TGTGCGGCGGGAGGGTGGGGAGAGACCCAGTACTTC. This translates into CAAGGWGETQYF.

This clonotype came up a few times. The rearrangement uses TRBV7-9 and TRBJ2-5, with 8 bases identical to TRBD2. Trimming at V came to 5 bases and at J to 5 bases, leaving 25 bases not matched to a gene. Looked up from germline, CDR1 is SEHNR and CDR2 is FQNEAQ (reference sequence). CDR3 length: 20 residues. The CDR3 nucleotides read TGTGCCAGCAGCATCCCCAAGGTGGCTAGCGGGCCAGAGGCAGGGGAGACCCAGTACTTC. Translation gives CASSIPKVASGPEAGETQYF.

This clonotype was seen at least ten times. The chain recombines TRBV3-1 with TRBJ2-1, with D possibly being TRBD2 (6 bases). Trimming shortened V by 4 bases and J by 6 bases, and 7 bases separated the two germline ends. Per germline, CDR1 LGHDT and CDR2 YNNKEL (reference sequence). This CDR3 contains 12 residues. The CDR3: CASSRGTNEQFF. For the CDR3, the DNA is TGTGCCAGCAGCCGCGGGACCAATGAGCAGTTCTTC.

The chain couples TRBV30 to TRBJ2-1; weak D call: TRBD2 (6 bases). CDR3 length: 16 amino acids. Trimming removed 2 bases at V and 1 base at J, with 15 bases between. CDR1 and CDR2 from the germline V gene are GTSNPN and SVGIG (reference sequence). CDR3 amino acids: CAWSRAAGRSYNEQFF. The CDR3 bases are TGTGCCTGGAGTAGGGCCGCGGGAAGGTCCTACAATGAGCAGTTCTTC.

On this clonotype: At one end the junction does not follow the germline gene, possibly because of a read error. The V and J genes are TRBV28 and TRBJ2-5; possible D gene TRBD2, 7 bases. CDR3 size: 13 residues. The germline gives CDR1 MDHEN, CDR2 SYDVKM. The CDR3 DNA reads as TGTACCAGCACTCCCTTAAGGGGGGGTTCCCCATACTTC. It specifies CTSTPLRGGSPYF.

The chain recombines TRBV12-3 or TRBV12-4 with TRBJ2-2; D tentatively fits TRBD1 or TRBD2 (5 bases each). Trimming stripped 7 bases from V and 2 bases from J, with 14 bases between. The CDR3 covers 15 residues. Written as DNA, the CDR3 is TGTGCCAGCACCCCGGGACGGAGAAACACCGGGGAGCTGTTTTTT. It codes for CASTPGRRNTGELFF.

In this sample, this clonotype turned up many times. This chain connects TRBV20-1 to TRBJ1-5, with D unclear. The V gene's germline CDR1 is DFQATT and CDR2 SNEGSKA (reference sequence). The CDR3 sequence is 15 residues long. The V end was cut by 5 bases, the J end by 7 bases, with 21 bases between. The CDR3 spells CSARKPFTVLQPQHF. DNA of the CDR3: TGCAGTGCTCGAAAACCATTCACTGTGTTACAGCCCCAGCATTTT.

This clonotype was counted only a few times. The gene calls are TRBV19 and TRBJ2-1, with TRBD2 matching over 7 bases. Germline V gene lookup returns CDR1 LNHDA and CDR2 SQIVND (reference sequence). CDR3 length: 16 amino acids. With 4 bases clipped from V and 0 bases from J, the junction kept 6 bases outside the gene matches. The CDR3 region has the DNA TGTGCCAGTAGTACCCTAGCGGAGCCCTCCTACAATGAGCAGTTCTTC. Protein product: CASSTLAEPSYNEQFF.

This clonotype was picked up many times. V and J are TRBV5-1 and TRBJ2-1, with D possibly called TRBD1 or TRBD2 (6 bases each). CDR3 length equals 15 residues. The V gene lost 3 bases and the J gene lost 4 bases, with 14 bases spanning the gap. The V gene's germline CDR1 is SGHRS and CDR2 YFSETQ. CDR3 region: CASSWGAGEYNEQFF. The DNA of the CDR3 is TGCGCCAGCAGCTGGGGGGCCGGGGAGTACAATGAGCAGTTCTTC.

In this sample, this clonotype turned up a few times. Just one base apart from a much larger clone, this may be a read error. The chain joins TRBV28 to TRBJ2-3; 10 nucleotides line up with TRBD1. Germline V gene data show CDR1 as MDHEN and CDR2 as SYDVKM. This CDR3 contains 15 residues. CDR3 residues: CASSLPGQGLDAQYF. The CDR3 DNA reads TGTGCCAGCAGTTTACCGGGACAGGGGCTAGATGCGCAGTATTTT. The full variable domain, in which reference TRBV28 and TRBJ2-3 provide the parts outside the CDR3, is DVKVTQSSRYLVKRTGEKVFLECVQDMDHENMFWYRQDPGLGLRLIYFSYDVKMKEKGDIPEGYSVSREKKERFSLILESASTNQTSMYLCASSLPGQGLDAQYFGPGTRLTVL.

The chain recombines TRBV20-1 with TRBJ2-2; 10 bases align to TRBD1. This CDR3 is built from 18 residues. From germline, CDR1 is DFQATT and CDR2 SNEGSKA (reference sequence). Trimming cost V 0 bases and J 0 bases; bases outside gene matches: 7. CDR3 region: CSAREVPGQGTNTGELFF. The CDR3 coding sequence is TGCAGTGCTAGAGAGGTTCCGGGACAGGGGACGAACACCGGGGAGCTGTTTTTT.

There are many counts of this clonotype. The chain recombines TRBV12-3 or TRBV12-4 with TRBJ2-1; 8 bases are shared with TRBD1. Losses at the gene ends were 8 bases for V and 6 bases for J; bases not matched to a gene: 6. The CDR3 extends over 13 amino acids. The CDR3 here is CASALTGGNEQFF. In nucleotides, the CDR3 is TGTGCCAGCGCCTTAACAGGGGGCAATGAGCAGTTCTTC.

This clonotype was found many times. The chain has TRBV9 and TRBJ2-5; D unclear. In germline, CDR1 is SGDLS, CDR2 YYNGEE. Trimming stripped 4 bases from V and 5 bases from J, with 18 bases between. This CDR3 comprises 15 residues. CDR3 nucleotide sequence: TGTGCCAGCAGCCCCCATCAAGACTTCCCGGAGACCCAGTACTTC. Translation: CASSPHQDFPETQYF.

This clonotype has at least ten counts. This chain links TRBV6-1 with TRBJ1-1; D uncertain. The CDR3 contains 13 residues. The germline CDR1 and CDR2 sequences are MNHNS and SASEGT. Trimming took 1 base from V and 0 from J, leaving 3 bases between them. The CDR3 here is CASSEELNTEAFF. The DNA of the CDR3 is TGTGCCAGCAGTGAAGAGCTGAACACTGAAGCTTTCTTT.

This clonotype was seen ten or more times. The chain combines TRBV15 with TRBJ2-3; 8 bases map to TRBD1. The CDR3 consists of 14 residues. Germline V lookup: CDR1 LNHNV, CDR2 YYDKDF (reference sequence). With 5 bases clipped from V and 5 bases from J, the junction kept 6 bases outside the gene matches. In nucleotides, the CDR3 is TGTGCCACCAGCGGCGGGACAGGCAGAGATACGCAGTATTTT. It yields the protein CATSGGTGRDTQYF.

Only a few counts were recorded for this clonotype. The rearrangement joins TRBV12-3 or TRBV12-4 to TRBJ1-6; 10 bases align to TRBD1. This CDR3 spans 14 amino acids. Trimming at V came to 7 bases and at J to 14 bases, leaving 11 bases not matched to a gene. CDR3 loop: CASKPGQGHRSLHF. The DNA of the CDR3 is TGTGCCAGCAAACCGGGACAGGGGCATCGATCCCTCCACTTT.

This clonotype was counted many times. The DNA for the CDR3 is TGCGCCAGCAGTCCTCGGACGGACACTGAAGCTTTCTTT. Its protein is CASSPRTDTEAFF. The J gene is TRBJ1-1, the V gene TRBV5-1, with D uncertain. Germline V lookup: CDR1 SGHRS, CDR2 YFSETQ. CDR3 length: 13 amino acids. The ends were cut back, 5 bases at V and 3 bases at J, with 11 bases in the middle.

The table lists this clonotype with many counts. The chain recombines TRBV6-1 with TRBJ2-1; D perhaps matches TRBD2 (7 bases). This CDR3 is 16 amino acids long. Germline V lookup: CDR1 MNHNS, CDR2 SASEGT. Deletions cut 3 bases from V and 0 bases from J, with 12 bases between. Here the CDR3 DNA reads TGTGCCAGCAGTGACCTAGGGGGGGACTCCTACAATGAGCAGTTCTTC. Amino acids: CASSDLGGDSYNEQFF.

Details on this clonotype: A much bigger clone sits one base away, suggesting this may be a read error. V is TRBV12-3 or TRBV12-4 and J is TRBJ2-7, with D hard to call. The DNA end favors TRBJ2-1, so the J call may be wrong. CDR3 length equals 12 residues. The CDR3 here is CASSLLVYEQFF. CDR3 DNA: TGTGCCAGCAGTTTGTTAGTCTACGAGCAGTTCTTC.

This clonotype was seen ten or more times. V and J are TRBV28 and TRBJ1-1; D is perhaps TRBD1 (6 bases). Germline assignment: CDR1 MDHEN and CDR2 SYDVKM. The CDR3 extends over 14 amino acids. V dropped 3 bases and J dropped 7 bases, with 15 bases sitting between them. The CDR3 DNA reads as TGTGCCAGCAGTTTGTCTGCAGGGGCCAATGAAGCTTTCTTT. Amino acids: CASSLSAGANEAFF.

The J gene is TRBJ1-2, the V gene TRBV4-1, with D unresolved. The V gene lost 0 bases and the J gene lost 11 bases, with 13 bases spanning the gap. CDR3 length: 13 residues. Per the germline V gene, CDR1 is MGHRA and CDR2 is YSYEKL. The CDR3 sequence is CASSQERREEYTF. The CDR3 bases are TGCGCCAGCAGCCAAGAACGGAGGGAGGAGTACACCTTC.

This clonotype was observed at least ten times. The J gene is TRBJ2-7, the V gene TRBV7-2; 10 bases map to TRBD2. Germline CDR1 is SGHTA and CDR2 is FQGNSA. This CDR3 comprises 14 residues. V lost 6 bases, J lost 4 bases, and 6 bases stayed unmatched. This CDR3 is CASRVTSGTYEQYF. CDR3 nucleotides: TGTGCCAGCAGAGTTACTAGCGGGACATACGAGCAGTACTTC.